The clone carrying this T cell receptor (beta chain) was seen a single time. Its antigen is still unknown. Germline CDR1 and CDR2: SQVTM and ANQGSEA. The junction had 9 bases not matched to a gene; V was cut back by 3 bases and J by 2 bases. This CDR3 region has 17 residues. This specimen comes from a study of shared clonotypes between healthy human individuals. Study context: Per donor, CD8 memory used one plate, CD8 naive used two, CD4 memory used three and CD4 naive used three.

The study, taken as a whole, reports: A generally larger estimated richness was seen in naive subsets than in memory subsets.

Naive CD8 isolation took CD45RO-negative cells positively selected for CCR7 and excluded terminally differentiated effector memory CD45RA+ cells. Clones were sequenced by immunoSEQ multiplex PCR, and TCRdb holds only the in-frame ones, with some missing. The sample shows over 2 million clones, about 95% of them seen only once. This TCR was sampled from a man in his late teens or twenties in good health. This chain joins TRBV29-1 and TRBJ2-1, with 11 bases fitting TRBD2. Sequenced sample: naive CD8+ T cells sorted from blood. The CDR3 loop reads CSVDLLAGEGTYNEQFF. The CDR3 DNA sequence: TGCAGCGTTGATCTACTAGCGGGAGAAGGGACCTACAATGAGCAGTTCTTC.